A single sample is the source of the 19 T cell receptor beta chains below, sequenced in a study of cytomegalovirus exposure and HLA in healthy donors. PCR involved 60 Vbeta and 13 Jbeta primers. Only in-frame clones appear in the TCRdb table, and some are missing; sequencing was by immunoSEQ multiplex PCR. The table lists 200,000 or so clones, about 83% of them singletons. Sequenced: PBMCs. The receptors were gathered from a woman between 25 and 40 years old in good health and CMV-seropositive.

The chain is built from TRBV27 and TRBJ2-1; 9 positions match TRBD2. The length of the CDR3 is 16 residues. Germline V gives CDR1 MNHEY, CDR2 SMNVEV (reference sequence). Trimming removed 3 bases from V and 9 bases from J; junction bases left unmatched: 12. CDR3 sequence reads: CASSFHTAGGRVEQFF. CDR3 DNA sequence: TGTGCCAGCAGTTTCCACACAGCGGGAGGAAGGGTTGAGCAGTTCTTC.

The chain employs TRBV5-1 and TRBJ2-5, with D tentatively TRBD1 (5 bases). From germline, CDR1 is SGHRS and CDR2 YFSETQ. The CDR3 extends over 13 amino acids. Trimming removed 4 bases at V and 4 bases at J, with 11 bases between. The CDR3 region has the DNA TGCGCCAGCAGCACTGGAACAGGAGAGACCCAGTACTTC. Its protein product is CASSTGTGETQYF.

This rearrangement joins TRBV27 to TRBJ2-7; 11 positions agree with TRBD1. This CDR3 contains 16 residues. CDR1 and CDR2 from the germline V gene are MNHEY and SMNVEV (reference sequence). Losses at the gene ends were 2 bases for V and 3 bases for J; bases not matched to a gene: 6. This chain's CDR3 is CASSLAGQGVRYEQYF. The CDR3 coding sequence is TGTGCCAGCAGTTTAGCGGGACAGGGGGTTCGCTACGAGCAGTACTTC.

For the CDR3, the DNA is TGTGCCAGCAGTGGACGATTCGGGGCCCTCCACTTT. Protein sequence: CASSGRFGALHF. This sequence joins TRBV6-5 and TRBJ1-6, with D unclear. The CDR3 is 12 amino acids. Germline V lookup: CDR1 MNHEY, CDR2 SVGAGI. Trimming shortened V by 5 bases and J by 14 bases, and 13 bases separated the two germline ends.

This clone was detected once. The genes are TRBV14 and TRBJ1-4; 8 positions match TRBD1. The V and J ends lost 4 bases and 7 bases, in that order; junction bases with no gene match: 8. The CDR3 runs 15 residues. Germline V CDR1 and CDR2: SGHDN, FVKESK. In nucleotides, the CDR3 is TGTGCCAGCAGCCTGAGCAGGGGGCTTAGTGAAAAACTGTTTTTT. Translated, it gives CASSLSRGLSEKLFF. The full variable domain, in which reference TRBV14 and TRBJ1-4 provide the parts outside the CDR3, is EAGVTQFPSHSVIEKGQTVTLRCDPISGHDNLYWYRRVMGKEIKFLLHFVKESKQDESGMPNNRFLAERTGGTYSTLKVQPAELEDSGVYFCASSLSRGLSEKLFFGSGTQLSVL.

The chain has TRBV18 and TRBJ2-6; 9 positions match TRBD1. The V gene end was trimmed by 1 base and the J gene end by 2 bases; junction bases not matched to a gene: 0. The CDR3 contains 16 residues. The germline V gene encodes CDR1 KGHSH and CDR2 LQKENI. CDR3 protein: CASSPRQGAGANVLTF. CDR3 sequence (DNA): TGTGCCAGCTCACCACGACAGGGGGCTGGGGCCAACGTCCTGACTTTC.

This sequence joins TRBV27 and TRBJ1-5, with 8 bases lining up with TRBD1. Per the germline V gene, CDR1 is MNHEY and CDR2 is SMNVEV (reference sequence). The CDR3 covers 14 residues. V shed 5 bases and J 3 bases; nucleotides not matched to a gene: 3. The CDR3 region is CASSLTGVNQPQHF. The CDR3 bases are TGTGCCAGCAGTCTGACAGGGGTCAATCAGCCCCAGCATTTT.

CDR3 coding DNA: TGTGCCAGCAGCTTAGCGAAAGCGGGAGGCTCCTACGAGCAGTACTTC. It specifies CASSLAKAGGSYEQYF. The rearrangement links TRBV7-6 to TRBJ2-7, with TRBD2 matching over 9 bases. The junction had 3 bases not matched to a gene; V was cut back by 0 bases and J by 0 bases. CDR1 SGHVS and CDR2 FNYEAQ come from the germline V gene. This CDR3 is built from 16 residues.

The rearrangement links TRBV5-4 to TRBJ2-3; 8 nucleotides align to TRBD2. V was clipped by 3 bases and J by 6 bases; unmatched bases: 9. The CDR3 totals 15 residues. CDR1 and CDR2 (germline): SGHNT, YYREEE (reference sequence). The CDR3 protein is CASSYPAGAQDTQYF. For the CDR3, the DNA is TGTGCCAGCAGCTATCCAGCGGGAGCCCAGGATACGCAGTATTTT.

CDR3 nucleotides: TGTGCCAGCAGCTTAGGATCCGGAGGGGAAGCTTTCTTT. Protein sequence: CASSLGSGGEAFF. The chain couples TRBV13 to TRBJ1-1; D call uncertain. This CDR3 has 13 residues. The germline gives CDR1 PRHDT, CDR2 FYEKMQ (reference sequence). V was trimmed by 0 bases and J by 8 bases, leaving 10 bases between them.

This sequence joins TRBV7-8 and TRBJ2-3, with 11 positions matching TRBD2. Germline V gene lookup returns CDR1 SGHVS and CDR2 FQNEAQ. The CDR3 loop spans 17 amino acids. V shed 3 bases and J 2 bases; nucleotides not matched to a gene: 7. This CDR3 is CASSLYSGRAPTDTQYF. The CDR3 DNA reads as TGTGCCAGCAGCTTGTATAGCGGGAGGGCCCCCACAGATACGCAGTATTTT.

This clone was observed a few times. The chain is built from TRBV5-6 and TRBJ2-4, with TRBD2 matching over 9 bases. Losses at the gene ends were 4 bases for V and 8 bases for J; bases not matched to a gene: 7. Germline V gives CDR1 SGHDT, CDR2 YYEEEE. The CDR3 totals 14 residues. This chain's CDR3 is CASSVAGVLDIQYF. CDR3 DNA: TGTGCCAGCAGCGTAGCGGGAGTTTTGGACATTCAGTACTTC.

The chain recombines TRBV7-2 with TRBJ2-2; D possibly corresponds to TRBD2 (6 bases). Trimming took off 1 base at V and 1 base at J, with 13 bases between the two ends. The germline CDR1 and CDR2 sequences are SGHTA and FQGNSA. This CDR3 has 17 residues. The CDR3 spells CASSLVGRRGNTGELFF. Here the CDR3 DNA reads TGTGCCAGCAGCTTAGTAGGGAGGCGGGGGAACACCGGGGAGCTGTTTTTT.

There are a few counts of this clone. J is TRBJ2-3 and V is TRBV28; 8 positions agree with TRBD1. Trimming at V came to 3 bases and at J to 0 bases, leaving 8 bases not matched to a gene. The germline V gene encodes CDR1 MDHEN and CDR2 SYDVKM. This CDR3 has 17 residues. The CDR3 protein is CASSFSLQGASTDTQYF. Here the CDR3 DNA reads TGTGCCAGCAGTTTTAGCCTTCAGGGGGCCAGCACAGATACGCAGTATTTT.

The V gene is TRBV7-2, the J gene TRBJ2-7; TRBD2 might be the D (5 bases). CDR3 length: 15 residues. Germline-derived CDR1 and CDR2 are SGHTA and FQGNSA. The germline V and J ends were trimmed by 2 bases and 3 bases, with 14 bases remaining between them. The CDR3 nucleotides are TGTGCCAGCAGCTTAAAAAGCGGCCCATTCTACGAGCAGTACTTC. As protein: CASSLKSGPFYEQYF.

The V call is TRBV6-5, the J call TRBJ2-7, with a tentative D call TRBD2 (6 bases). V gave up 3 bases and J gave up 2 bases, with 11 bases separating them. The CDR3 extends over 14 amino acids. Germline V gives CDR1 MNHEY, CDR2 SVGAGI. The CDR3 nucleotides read TGTGCCAGCAGTTATGCGGGGATAGCCTACGAGCAGTACTTC. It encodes CASSYAGIAYEQYF.

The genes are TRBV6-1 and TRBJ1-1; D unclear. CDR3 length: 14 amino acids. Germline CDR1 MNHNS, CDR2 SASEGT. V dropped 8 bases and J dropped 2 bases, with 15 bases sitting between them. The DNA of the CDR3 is TGTGCCAGCGGCCCTCTTCGAGGCAACACTGAAGCTTTCTTT. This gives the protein CASGPLRGNTEAFF.

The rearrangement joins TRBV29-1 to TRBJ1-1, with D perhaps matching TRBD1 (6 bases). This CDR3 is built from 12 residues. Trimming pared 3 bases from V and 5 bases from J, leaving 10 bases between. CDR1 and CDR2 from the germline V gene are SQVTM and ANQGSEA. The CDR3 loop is CSVERGGTEAFF. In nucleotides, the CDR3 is TGCAGCGTTGAGAGGGGGGGGACTGAAGCTTTCTTT.

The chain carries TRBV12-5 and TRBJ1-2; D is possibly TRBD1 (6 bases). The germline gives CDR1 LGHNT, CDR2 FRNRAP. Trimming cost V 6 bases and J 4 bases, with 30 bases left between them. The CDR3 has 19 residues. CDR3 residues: CASGPSRGKDGDPSYGYTF. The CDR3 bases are TGTGCTAGTGGACCTTCGAGGGGGAAGGATGGGGACCCAAGCTATGGCTACACCTTC.